A selection of T cell receptor beta chains follows, all from one sample in a study of beta chain features in type 1 diabetes. Method: immunoSEQ multiplex PCR; TCRdb's copy keeps in-frame clones and lacks some. The sample lists under 550,000 clones, over 9.5% occurring once. Specimen: naive CD4+ T cells from blood. The receptors come from a woman younger than 35 in good health. The CDR3 runs from the conserved cysteine through the conserved F or W. D genes are given only for firm matches. For some rows the clone size is stated as once, few or many, or as a class when expanded; others skip it.

v_call,clone_size,d_call,j_call,cdr3_aa,cdr3_nt
TRBV5-1,NA,TRBD2,TRBJ2-2,CASKAREGTGELFF,TGCGCCAGCAAAGCCAGGGAGGGCACCGGGGAGCTGTTTTTT
TRBV7-3,NA,NA,TRBJ1-2,CASSQSPTGGYGYTF,TGTGCCAGCAGCCAGTCCCCGACAGGAGGTTATGGCTACACCTTC
TRBV27,NA,TRBD2,TRBJ2-7,CASSLSYGRDYEQYF,TGTGCCAGCAGTTTATCCTACGGGAGGGATTACGAGCAGTACTTC
TRBV7-3,few,TRBD2,TRBJ2-3,CASSLGLAGPTDTQYF,TGTGCCAGCAGCCTAGGACTAGCGGGACCCACAGATACGCAGTATTTT
TRBV29-1,NA,NA,TRBJ2-3,CSVGLSGGSTDTQYF,TGCAGCGTAGGACTTTCAGGGGGGAGCACAGATACGCAGTATTTT
TRBV19,few,NA,TRBJ1-1,CASTLQRTENTEAFF,TGTGCCAGTACCCTCCAAAGGACAGAGAACACTGAAGCTTTCTTT
TRBV7-2,NA,NA,TRBJ2-5,CASSARGAQETQYF,TGTGCCAGCAGCGCGAGGGGGGCCCAAGAGACCCAGTACTTC
TRBV10-3,few,NA,TRBJ1-1,CAAGGLNTEAFF,TGTGCCGCGGGAGGGCTGAACACTGAAGCTTTCTTT
TRBV6-6,NA,NA,TRBJ1-3,CAATAFGGNTIYF,TGTGCCGCGACAGCGTTTGGAGGAAACACCATATATTTT
TRBV25-1,few,NA,TRBJ2-6,CASSEYQGSGANVLTF,TGTGCCAGCAGTGAATATCAGGGCTCTGGGGCCAACGTCCTGACTTTC
TRBV7-9,many,TRBD2,TRBJ2-5,CASSFLAGGETQYF,TGTGCCAGCAGCTTTTTAGCGGGAGGAGAGACCCAGTACTTC
TRBV5-1,few,NA,TRBJ2-3,CASSLVLGGRDTDTQYF,TGCGCCAGCAGCTTGGTTCTCGGGGGTCGGGACACAGATACGCAGTATTTT
TRBV16,few,NA,TRBJ1-6,CASSQRPGVNSPLHF,TGTGCCAGCAGCCAAAGACCAGGTGTTAATTCACCCCTCCACTTT
TRBV27,NA,NA,TRBJ1-6,CASSITASSYNSPLHF,TGTGCCAGCAGTATAACAGCAAGCTCCTATAATTCACCCCTCCACTTT
TRBV7-9,NA,NA,TRBJ2-3,CASSFEVGTDTQYF,TGTGCCAGCAGCTTCGAGGTGGGAACAGATACGCAGTATTTT
TRBV19,NA,NA,TRBJ2-2,CASRVVTSNNGELFF,TGTGCCAGTAGAGTTGTGACAAGTAATAACGGGGAGCTGTTTTTT
TRBV18,NA,NA,TRBJ2-3,CASSRPSTDTQYF,TGTGCCAGCTCAAGACCGAGCACAGATACGCAGTATTTT
TRBV7-2,few,NA,TRBJ2-5,CASSLVLGPGATQYF,TGTGCCAGCAGCTTAGTATTAGGGCCGGGTGCGACCCAGTACTTC
TRBV14,few,NA,TRBJ1-1,CASSQGMAGTEAFF,TGTGCCAGCAGCCAAGGGATGGCGGGCACTGAAGCTTTCTTT
TRBV6-5,few,NA,TRBJ1-3,CASSWTTGTSGNTIYF,TGTGCCAGCAGTTGGACTACAGGAACTTCTGGAAACACCATATATTTT
TRBV5-1,NA,TRBD2,TRBJ2-3,CASSAGLAGGTDTQYF,TGCGCCAGCAGCGCCGGACTAGCGGGAGGGACAGATACGCAGTATTTT
TRBV29-1,few,NA,TRBJ1-3,CSVDLQDSGNTIYF,TGCAGCGTCGATCTTCAGGACTCTGGAAACACCATATATTTT
TRBV19,few,NA,TRBJ2-6,CASRAPRGSGANVLTF,TGTGCCAGCCGAGCCCCTAGGGGCTCTGGGGCCAACGTCCTGACTTTC
TRBV7-7,NA,NA,TRBJ2-5,CASSQGETQYF,TGTGCTAGCAGCCAAGGAGAGACCCAGTACTTC
TRBV30,NA,NA,TRBJ2-5,CAWSPGSLETQYF,TGTGCCTGGAGCCCGGGCAGTCTTGAGACCCAGTACTTC
TRBV5-1,NA,TRBD1,TRBJ2-5,CASSKFTGEETQYF,TGCGCCAGCAGCAAATTCACAGGGGAAGAGACCCAGTACTTC